Here is one T cell receptor beta chain with its context. The target antigen is unknown. V was cut by 7 bases and J by 4 bases, with 17 bases left in between. CDR3 size: 15 residues. From germline, CDR1 is MNHEY and CDR2 SVGAGI. These data belong to a study of beta chain features in type 1 diabetes. General study findings and limits: Type 1 diabetes patients showed fewer insertions and more deletions at VDJ junctions.

The entirety of the isolated RNA underwent reverse transcription, so expressed TCRB transcripts were sequenced. Read counts averaged approximately 3.5 million for samples of naive, central memory and regulatory T cells. Generated by immunoSEQ multiplex PCR, the TCRdb table keeps only in-frame clones and is missing some. The table includes 130,000 or so clones, nearly 9.5% detected once. It was via CD45RO/CCR7/CD25/CD127/CD95/CD27 that CD4+ naive, central memory, regulatory and stem cell-like memory cells were sorted. Sequenced material: central memory CD4+ T cells from blood. The rearrangement joins TRBV6-5 to TRBJ1-5; D is undetermined. The origin of this receptor is a man between 18 and 29 years old in good health. The CDR3 here is CASKMGGNLNQPQHF. For the CDR3, the DNA is TGTGCCAGCAAGATGGGAGGAAACTTAAATCAGCCCCAGCATTTT.